Below are 13 T cell receptor beta chains sequenced from a single sample in a study of T cell responses to AZD1222 COVID-19 vaccine. Only in-frame clones appear in the TCRdb table, and some are missing; sequencing was by immunoSEQ multiplex PCR. The sample carries about 140,000 clones, approximately 89% recorded once. The sample here was peripheral blood, taken 28 days after the second AZD1222 dose. The receptors here all came from an adult who received the AZD1222 COVID-19 vaccine.

This sequence joins TRBV19 and TRBJ1-5; TRBD1 matches 10 bases. In germline, CDR1 is LNHDA, CDR2 SQIVND (reference sequence). The CDR3 runs to 16 residues. Trimming at V came to 4 bases and at J to 6 bases, leaving 9 bases not matched to a gene. The CDR3 reads CASSTGQGVSSQPQHF. The CDR3 bases are TGTGCCAGTAGTACAGGACAGGGGGTAAGCTCTCAGCCCCAGCATTTT.

The V and J genes are TRBV29-1 and TRBJ2-5; D is perhaps TRBD1 (5 bases). Trimming took off 4 bases at V and 5 bases at J, with 11 bases between the two ends. Germline V CDR1 and CDR2: SQVTM, ANQGSEA. This CDR3 contains 12 residues. CDR3 DNA: TGCAGCGTTGTTGGGTGGGGCGAGACCCAGTACTTC. It yields the protein CSVVGWGETQYF. The full variable domain, completed using reference TRBV29-1 and TRBJ2-5, is SAVISQKPSRDICQRGTSLTIQCQVDSQVTMMFWYRQQPGQSLTLIATANQGSEATYESGFVIDKFPISRPNLTFSTLTVSNMSPEDSSIYLCSVVGWGETQYFGPGTRLLVL.

This chain links TRBV18 with TRBJ1-2; TRBD1 might be the D (5 bases). V was trimmed by 6 bases and J by 2 bases, leaving 10 bases between them. The CDR3 runs to 13 residues. Germline assignment: CDR1 KGHSH and CDR2 LQKENI. The CDR3 loop reads CASSDSLNYGYTF. In DNA, the CDR3 is TGTGCCAGCTCCGACAGCCTAAACTATGGCTACACCTTC.

The rearrangement joins TRBV27 to TRBJ2-7, with 13 bases that match TRBD2. The CDR3 has 15 residues. The junction had 2 bases not matched to a gene; V was cut back by 4 bases and J by 2 bases. The germline V gene has CDR1 MNHEY and CDR2 SMNVEV (reference sequence). The CDR3 region has the DNA TGTGCCAGCAGTTCCGGGACTAGCGGGGCCTACGAGCAGTACTTC. Its protein product is CASSSGTSGAYEQYF.

The genes are TRBV29-1 and TRBJ2-5; possibly TRBD2 for D (5 bases). Trimming pared 4 bases from V and 2 bases from J, leaving 11 bases between. CDR3 length: 13 residues. Germline loops: CDR1 SQVTM, CDR2 ANQGSEA. The CDR3: CSVAAVLQETQYF. DNA for the CDR3: TGCAGCGTTGCAGCGGTACTACAAGAGACCCAGTACTTC.

V and J are TRBV25-1 and TRBJ2-5, with TRBD2 identical over 7 bases. Germline loops: CDR1 MGHDK, CDR2 SYGVNS. The CDR3 contains 16 residues. V gave up 0 bases and J gave up 4 bases; unmatched junction bases: 8. The CDR3 region has the DNA TGTGCCAGCAGTGAATATAGGACACCGGGGGGAGAGACCCAGTACTTC. Encoded protein: CASSEYRTPGGETQYF.

The genes are TRBV5-4 and TRBJ2-1; 7 bases align to TRBD2. Germline V gene data show CDR1 as SGHNT and CDR2 as YYREEE (reference sequence). J lost 10 bases, V lost 3 bases, and 16 bases had no gene match. This CDR3 has 16 residues. Here the CDR3 reads CASSSEDMGLPREQFF. CDR3 bases: TGTGCCAGCAGCTCAGAAGATATGGGACTACCCCGGGAGCAGTTCTTC.

The gene calls are TRBV11-2 and TRBJ2-1; possibly TRBD2 for D (5 bases). CDR3 length equals 14 residues. Germline CDR1 reads SGHAT; CDR2 reads FQNNGV. V gave up 5 bases and J gave up 4 bases, with 12 bases separating them. In DNA, the CDR3 is TGTGCCAGCAGCCCACCCGGACTTTACAATGAGCAGTTCTTC. Residues: CASSPPGLYNEQFF.

V and J are TRBV7-2 and TRBJ2-1; possibly TRBD1 for D (6 bases). The CDR3 covers 12 residues. Between the trimmed V and J ends, which lost 3 bases and 10 bases, there was a span of 10 bases. Germline CDR1 and CDR2: SGHTA and FQGNSA. The CDR3 loop is CASSFDRREQFF. As DNA, the CDR3 is TGTGCCAGCAGCTTTGACAGGCGAGAGCAGTTCTTC.

V usage is TRBV3-1 (or the pseudogene TRBV3-2) and J usage is TRBJ2-7; 11 bases are shared with TRBD2. Germline V gene lookup returns CDR1 LGHDT and CDR2 YNNKEL (reference sequence). This CDR3 is built from 14 residues. Trimming took 4 bases from V and 3 from J; bases not matched to a gene: 2. The CDR3 region is CASSPGTSGYEQYF. CDR3 in DNA: TGTGCCAGCAGCCCCGGGACTAGCGGCTACGAGCAGTACTTC.

This clone has a handful of counts. The chain uses TRBV6-1 and TRBJ2-7, with 7 bases fitting TRBD1. Germline-derived CDR1 and CDR2 are MNHNS and SASEGT. V shed 3 bases, J shed 0 bases, and the junction held 2 bases outside the gene matches. This CDR3 has 14 amino acids. For the CDR3, the DNA is TGTGCCAGCAGTGACCGACAGGGCTCCTACGAGCAGTACTTC. It encodes CASSDRQGSYEQYF.

The chain combines TRBV14 with TRBJ2-1; D is undetermined. Between the trimmed V and J ends, which lost 1 base and 5 bases, there was a span of 3 bases. CDR1 SGHDN and CDR2 FVKESK come from the germline V gene. The CDR3 loop spans 12 amino acids. The CDR3 spells CASSQGHNEQFF. The DNA for the CDR3 is TGTGCCAGCAGCCAAGGGCACAATGAGCAGTTCTTC. Based on the CDR3 plus reference TRBV14 and TRBJ2-1, the full variable domain is EAGVTQFPSHSVIEKGQTVTLRCDPISGHDNLYWYRRVMGKEIKFLLHFVKESKQDESGMPNNRFLAERTGGTYSTLKVQPAELEDSGVYFCASSQGHNEQFFGPGTRLTVL.

This clone was counted once. J is TRBJ2-1 and V is TRBV30; 7 positions match TRBD2. In germline, CDR1 is GTSNPN, CDR2 SVGIG (reference sequence). The junction had 10 bases not matched to a gene; V was cut back by 4 bases and J by 4 bases. This CDR3 has 15 residues. The CDR3 DNA reads TGTGCCTGGAATGTCTTGGCGGGAGTTTACAATGAGCAGTTCTTC. It specifies CAWNVLAGVYNEQFF.